The T cell receptor beta chain described here comes from a study of blood T cell repertoires in COVID-19. Study information: Spain, Italy and the United States supplied samples that represented acute and convalescent COVID-19. Sample material is recorded as cDNA or gDNA derived from T cells, B-cell-depleted T cells, or PBMCs.

The CDR3 is made up of 15 amino acids. The trim removed 4 bases at V and 5 bases at J, leaving 3 bases unmatched. Germline assignment: CDR1 SGHRS and CDR2 YFSETQ. Original data processing: The assay estimated nucleated cells by amplifying reference gene primers. Sequenced by immunoSEQ multiplex PCR; TCRdb stores in-frame clones only, minus some. V, J and clone size are those of that table, while D and trimming were read from the DNA. The repertoire has roughly 76,000 clones, around 74% of them found once; the top ten carry roughly 21%. The material sequenced was peripheral blood. This rearrangement joins TRBV5-1 to TRBJ2-2; 12 nucleotides align to TRBD2. The clonotype comes from a man aged 65 to 85 with acute or convalescent COVID-19. The CDR3 protein is CASSQLAGGTGELFF. DNA for the CDR3: TGCGCCAGCAGCCAACTAGCGGGAGGTACCGGGGAGCTGTTTTTT.